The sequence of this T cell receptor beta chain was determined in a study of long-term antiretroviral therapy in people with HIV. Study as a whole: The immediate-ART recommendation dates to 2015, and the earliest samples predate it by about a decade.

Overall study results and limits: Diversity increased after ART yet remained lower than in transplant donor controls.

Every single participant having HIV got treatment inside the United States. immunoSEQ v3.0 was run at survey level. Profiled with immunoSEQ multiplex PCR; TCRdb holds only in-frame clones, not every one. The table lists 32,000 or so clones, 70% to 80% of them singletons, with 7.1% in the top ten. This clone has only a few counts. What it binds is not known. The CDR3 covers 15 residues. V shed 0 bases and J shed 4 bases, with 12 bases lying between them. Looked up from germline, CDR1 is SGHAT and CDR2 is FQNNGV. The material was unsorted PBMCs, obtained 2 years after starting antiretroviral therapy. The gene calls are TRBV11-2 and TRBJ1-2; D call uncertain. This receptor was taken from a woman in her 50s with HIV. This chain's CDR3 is CASSLEQTNPYGYTF. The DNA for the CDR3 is TGTGCCAGCAGCTTAGAACAGACTAACCCCTATGGCTACACCTTC.